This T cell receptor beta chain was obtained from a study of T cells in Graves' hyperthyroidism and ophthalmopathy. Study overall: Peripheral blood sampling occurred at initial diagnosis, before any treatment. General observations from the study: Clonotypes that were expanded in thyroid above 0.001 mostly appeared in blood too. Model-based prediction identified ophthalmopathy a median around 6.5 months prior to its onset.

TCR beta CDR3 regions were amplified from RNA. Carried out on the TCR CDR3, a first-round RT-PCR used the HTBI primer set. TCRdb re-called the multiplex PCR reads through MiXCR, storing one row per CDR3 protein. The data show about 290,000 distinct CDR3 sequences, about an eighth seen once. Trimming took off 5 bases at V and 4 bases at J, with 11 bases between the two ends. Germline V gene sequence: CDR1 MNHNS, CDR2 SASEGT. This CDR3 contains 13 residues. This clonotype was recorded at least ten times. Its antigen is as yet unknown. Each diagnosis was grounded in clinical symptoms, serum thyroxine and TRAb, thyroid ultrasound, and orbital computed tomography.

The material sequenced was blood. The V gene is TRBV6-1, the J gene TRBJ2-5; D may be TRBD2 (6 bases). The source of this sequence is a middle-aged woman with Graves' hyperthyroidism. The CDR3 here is CASSQPGLETQYF. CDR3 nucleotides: TGTGCCAGCAGTCAGCCGGGACTAGAGACCCAGTACTTC.